The 5 T cell receptor beta chains below all came from one sample that was sequenced in a study. Using its own MiXCR run on the RT-PCR reads, TCRdb lists one record per CDR3 protein. The sample records more than 600,000 distinct CDR3 sequences, approximately 15% being singletons. The specimen sequenced was memory CD4+ T cells from blood. The receptors originated from a female donor in good health, serving as a healthy control.

The rearrangement uses TRBV20-1 and TRBJ1-2; 9 nucleotides agree with TRBD1. V lost 6 bases, J lost 3 bases, and 8 bases stayed unmatched. This CDR3 has 14 amino acids. CDR1 is DFQATT and CDR2 is SNEGSKA in the germline V gene (reference sequence). The CDR3 nucleotides read TGCAGTGCGCACCGGACAGGGGAGGACTATGGCTACACCTTC. This sequence encodes CSAHRTGEDYGYTF.

This chain links TRBV20-1 with TRBJ1-6, with D unresolved. Germline V gene sequence: CDR1 DFQATT, CDR2 SNEGSKA (reference sequence). The CDR3 runs 14 residues. V lost 1 base and J 6 bases, leaving 10 bases between the germline ends. The CDR3 spells CSARGSGSNSPLHF. The CDR3 DNA sequence: TGCAGTGCTAGAGGTTCCGGTTCTAATTCACCCCTCCACTTT.

This clonotype has at least ten counts. The genes are TRBV7-8 and TRBJ1-1; D not resolved. V gave up 5 bases and J gave up 8 bases, with 12 bases separating them. In germline, CDR1 is SGHVS, CDR2 FQNEAQ. The CDR3 is 12 residues long. Here the CDR3 reads CASSGHSGEAFF. The CDR3 DNA follows: TGTGCCAGCAGCGGGCACAGCGGGGAAGCTTTCTTT. Together with reference TRBV7-8 and TRBJ1-1, the CDR3 gives the full variable domain: GAGVSQSPRYKVAKRGQDVALRCDPISGHVSLFWYQQALGQGPEFLTYFQNEAQLDKSGLPSDRFFAERPEGSVSTLKIQRTQQEDSAVYLCASSGHSGEAFFGQGTRLTVV.

This chain links TRBV21-1 with TRBJ1-3. TRBV21-1 is deemed a pseudogene. CDR3 length: 15 residues. Here the CDR3 DNA reads TGTGCCAGCAGCACCCGTGGGGGCTCTGGAAACACCATATATTTT. It codes for CASSTRGGSGNTIYF.

Only a few counts were recorded for this clonotype. This chain links TRBV7-9 with TRBJ1-4; no clear D. From germline, CDR1 is SEHNR and CDR2 FQNEAQ (reference sequence). CDR3 length: 14 amino acids. V was pared by 5 bases and J by 2 bases, with 9 bases between. The CDR3 sequence: CASSPIGTNEKLFF. The CDR3 DNA sequence: TGTGCCAGCAGCCCGATCGGGACTAATGAAAAACTGTTTTTT.